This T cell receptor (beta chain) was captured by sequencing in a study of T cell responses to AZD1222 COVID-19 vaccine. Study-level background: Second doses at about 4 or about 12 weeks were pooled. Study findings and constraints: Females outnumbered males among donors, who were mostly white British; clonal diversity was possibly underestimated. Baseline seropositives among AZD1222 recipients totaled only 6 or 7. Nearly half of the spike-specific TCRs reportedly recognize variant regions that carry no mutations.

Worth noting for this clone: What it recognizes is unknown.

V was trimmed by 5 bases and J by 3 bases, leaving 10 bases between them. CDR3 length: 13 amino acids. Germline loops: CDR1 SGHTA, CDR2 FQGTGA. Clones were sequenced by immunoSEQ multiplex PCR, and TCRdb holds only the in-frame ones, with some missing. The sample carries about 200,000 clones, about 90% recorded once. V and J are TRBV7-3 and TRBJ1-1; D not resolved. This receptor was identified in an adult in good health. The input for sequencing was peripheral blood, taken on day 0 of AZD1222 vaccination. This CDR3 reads CASSRIVDTEAFF. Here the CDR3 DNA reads TGTGCCAGCAGCCGAATTGTCGACACTGAAGCTTTCTTT.